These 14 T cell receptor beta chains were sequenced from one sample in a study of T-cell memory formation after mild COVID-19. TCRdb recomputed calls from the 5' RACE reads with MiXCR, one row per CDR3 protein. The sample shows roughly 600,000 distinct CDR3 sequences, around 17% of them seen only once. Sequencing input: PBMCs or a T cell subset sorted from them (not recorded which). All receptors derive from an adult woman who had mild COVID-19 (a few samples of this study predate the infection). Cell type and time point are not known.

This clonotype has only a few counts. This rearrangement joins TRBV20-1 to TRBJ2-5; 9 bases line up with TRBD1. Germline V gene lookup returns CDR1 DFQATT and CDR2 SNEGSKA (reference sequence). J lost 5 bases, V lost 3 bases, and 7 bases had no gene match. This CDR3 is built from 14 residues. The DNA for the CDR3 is TGCAGTGCTAGTTCTGGACAGGGGAGGGAGACCCAGTACTTC. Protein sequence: CSASSGQGRETQYF.

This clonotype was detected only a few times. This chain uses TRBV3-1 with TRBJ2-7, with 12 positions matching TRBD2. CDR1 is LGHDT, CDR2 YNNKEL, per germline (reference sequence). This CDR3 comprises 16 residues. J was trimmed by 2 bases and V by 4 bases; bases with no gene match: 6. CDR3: CASSPGLAGSTYEQYF. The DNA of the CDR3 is TGTGCCAGCAGCCCCGGACTAGCGGGGTCCACCTACGAGCAGTACTTC.

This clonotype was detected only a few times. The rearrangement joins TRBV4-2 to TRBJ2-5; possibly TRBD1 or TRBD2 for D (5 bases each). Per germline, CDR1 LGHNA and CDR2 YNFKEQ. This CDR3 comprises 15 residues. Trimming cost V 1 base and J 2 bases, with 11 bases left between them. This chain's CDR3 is CASSQVPGSQETQYF. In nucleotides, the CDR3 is TGTGCCAGCAGCCAAGTCCCAGGGAGTCAAGAGACCCAGTACTTC.

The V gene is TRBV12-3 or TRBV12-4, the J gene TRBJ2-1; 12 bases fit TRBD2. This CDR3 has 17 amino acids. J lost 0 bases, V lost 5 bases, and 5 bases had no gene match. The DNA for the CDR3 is TGTGCCAGCAGTCCCGGGACTAGCGGGTTCTCCTACAATGAGCAGTTCTTC. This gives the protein CASSPGTSGFSYNEQFF.

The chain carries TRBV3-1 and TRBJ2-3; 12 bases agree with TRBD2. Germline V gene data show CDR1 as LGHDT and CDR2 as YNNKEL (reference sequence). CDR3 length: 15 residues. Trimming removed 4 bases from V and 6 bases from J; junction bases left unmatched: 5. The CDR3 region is CASSRLAGAGDTQYF. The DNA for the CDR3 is TGTGCCAGCAGCCGACTAGCGGGGGCGGGGGATACGCAGTATTTT.

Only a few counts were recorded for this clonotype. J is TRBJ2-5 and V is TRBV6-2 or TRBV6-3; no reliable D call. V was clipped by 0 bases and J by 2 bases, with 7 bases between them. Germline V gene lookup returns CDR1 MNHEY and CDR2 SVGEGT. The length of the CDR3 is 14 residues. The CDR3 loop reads CASSYSTIQETQYF. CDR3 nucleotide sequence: TGTGCCAGCAGTTACTCCACCATACAAGAGACCCAGTACTTC.

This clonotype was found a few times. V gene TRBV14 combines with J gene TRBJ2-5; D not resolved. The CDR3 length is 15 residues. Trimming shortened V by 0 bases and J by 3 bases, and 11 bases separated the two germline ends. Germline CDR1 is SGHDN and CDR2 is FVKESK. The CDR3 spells CASSQEEVPKETQYF. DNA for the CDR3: TGTGCCAGCAGCCAAGAAGAGGTGCCCAAAGAGACCCAGTACTTC.

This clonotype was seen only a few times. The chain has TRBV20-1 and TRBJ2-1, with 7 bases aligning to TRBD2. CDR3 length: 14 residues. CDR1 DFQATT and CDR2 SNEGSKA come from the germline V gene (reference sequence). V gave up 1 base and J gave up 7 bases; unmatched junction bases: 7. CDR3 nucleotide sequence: TGCAGTGCTAGAGTGGCTAGCGGATTTAATGAGCAGTTCTTC. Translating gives CSARVASGFNEQFF.

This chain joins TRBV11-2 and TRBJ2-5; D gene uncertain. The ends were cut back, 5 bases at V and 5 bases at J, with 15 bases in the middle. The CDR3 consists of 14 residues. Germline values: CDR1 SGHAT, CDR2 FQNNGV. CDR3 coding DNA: TGTGCCAGCAGCCGAAGGACGGTGAAGGAGACCCAGTACTTC. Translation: CASSRRTVKETQYF.

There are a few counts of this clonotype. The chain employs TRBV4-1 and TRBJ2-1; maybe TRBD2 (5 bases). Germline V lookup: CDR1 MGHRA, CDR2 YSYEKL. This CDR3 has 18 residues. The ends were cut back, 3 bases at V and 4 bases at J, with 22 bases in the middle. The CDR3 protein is CASSQNFQRSRPYNEQFF. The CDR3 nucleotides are TGCGCCAGCAGCCAGAACTTTCAGCGGAGCCGACCATACAATGAGCAGTTCTTC.

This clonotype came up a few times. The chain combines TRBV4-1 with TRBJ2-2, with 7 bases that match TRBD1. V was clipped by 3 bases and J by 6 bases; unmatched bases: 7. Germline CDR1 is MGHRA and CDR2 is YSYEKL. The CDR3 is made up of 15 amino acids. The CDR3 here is CASSHPDRDSGELFF. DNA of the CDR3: TGCGCCAGCAGCCACCCAGACAGGGATTCCGGGGAGCTGTTTTTT.

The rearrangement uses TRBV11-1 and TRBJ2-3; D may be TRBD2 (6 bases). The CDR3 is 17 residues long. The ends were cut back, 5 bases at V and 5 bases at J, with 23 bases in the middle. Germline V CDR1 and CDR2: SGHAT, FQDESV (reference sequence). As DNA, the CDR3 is TGTGCCAGCAGCCCGGTCGGACCCCAGGGAGGTCGAGATACGCAGTATTTT. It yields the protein CASSPVGPQGGRDTQYF.

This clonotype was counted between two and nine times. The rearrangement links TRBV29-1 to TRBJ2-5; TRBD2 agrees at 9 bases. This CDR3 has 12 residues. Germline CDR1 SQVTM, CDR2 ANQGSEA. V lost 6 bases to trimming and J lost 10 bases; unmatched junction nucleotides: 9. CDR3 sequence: CSVQTSGVFQYF. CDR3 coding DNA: TGCAGCGTCCAGACTAGCGGAGTTTTCCAGTACTTC.

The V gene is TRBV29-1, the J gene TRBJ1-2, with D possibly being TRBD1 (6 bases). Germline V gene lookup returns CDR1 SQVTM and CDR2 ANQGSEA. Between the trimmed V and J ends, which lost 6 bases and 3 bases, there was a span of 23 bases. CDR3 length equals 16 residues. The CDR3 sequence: CSVQMNAGAAYYGYTF. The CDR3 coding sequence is TGCAGCGTCCAAATGAATGCAGGGGCCGCATACTATGGCTACACCTTC.